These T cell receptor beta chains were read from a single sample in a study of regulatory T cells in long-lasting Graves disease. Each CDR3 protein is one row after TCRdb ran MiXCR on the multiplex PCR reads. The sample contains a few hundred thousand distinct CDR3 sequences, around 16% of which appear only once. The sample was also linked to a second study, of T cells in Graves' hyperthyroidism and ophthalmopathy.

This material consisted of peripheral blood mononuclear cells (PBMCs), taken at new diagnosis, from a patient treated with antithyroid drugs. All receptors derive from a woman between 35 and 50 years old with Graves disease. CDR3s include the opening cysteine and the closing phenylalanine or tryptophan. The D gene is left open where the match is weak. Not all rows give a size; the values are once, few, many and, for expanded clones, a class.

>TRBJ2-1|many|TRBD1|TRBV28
CASRRTGYNEQFF
TGTGCCAGCAGAAGGACAGGGTACAATGAGCAGTTCTTC
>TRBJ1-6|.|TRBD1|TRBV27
CASRTGTGEAPLHF
TGTGCCAGCAGAACCGGGACAGGGGAGGCACCCCTCCACTTT
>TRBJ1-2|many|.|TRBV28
CASSATPSGGSYGYTF
TGTGCCAGCAGTGCCACCCCGAGCGGGGGGAGCTATGGCTACACCTTC
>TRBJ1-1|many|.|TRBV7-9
CASSLTGVEAFF
TGTGCCAGCAGCCTCACAGGAGTTGAAGCTTTCTTT
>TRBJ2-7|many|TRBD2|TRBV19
CASSISGRELADEQYF
TGTGCCAGTAGTATCTCCGGCAGGGAACTAGCGGACGAGCAGTACTTC
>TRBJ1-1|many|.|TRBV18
CASSPDPTEAFF
TGTGCCAGCTCACCCGACCCCACTGAAGCTTTCTTT
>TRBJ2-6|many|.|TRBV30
CAWRRAGLSGANVLTF
TGTGCCTGGAGAAGGGCCGGGCTCTCTGGGGCCAACGTCCTGACTTTC
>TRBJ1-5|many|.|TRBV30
CAWSWGALPGQPQHF
TGTGCCTGGAGTTGGGGGGCTCTGCCTGGGCAGCCCCAGCATTTT
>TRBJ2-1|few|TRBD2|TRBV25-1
CASSDQGTSDYNEQFF
TGTGCCAGCAGTGATCAAGGGACTAGCGATTACAATGAGCAGTTCTTC
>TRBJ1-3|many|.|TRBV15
CATSRASGNTIYF
TGTGCCACCAGCAGAGCCTCTGGAAACACCATATATTTT
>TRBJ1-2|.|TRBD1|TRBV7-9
CASSFGTGAKYGYTF
TGTGCCAGCAGCTTCGGAACAGGGGCAAAGTATGGCTACACCTTC
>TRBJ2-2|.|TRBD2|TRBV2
CASSGTSDYTGELFF
TGTGCCAGCAGTGGGACTAGCGATTACACCGGGGAGCTGTTTTTT
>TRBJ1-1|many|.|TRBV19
CASSLTRVGTEAFF
TGTGCCAGTAGTCTCACCAGGGTGGGAACTGAAGCTTTCTTT
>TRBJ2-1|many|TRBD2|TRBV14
CASSQDLGAGGYNEQFF
TGTGCCAGCAGCCAAGATCTTGGAGCGGGAGGATACAATGAGCAGTTCTTC
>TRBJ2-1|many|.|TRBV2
CASSVELARNEQFF
TGTGCCAGCAGTGTTGAGCTAGCAAGAAATGAGCAGTTCTTC
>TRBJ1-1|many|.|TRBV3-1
CASSHWGGRGNTEAFF
TGTGCCAGCAGCCATTGGGGGGGCCGAGGTAACACTGAAGCTTTCTTT
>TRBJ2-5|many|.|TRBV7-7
CASSSSEIETQYF
TGTGCTAGCAGCTCCAGTGAAATTGAGACCCAGTACTTC
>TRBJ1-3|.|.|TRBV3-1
CASSQPRQRGNTIYF
TGTGCCAGCAGCCAACCTCGACAGCGTGGAAACACCATATATTTT
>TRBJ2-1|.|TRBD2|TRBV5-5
CASSTLAGSSYNEQFF
TGTGCCAGCAGCACCTTAGCGGGAAGCTCCTACAATGAGCAGTTCTTC
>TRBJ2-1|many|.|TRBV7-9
CASSLTSYNEQFF
TGTGCCAGCAGCCTTACTAGCTACAATGAGCAGTTCTTC
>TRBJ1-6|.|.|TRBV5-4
CASSRNLGSYNSPLHF
TGTGCCAGCAGCCGGAACCTTGGCTCCTATAATTCACCCCTCCACTTT
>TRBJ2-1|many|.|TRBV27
CASSPTIAELYNEQFF
TGTGCCAGCAGTCCCACCATAGCGGAACTTTACAATGAGCAGTTCTTC
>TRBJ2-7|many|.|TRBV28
CASSPRTAATDYEQYF
TGTGCCAGCAGTCCACGGACAGCGGCTACCGACTACGAGCAGTACTTC
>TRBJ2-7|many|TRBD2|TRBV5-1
CASSLEAGAGEQYF
TGCGCCAGCAGCTTGGAAGCGGGAGCGGGTGAGCAGTACTTC
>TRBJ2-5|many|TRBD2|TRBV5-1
CASSHGLAGDGETQYF
TGCGCCAGCAGCCACGGACTAGCGGGAGACGGAGAGACCCAGTACTTC
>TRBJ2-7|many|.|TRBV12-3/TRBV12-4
CASTLRGTSYEQYF
TGTGCCAGCACCCTCCGGGGGACCTCCTACGAGCAGTACTTC
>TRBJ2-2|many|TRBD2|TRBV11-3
CASSLESSGRAGTGELFF
TGTGCCAGCAGCTTAGAATCCAGCGGGAGGGCCGGGACCGGGGAGCTGTTTTTT
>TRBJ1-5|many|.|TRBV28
CASSFTVDNQPQHF
TGTGCCAGCAGTTTTACAGTCGACAATCAGCCCCAGCATTTT
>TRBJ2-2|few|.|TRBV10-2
CASSERFRAPPGELFF
TGCGCCAGCAGTGAGAGATTTCGGGCCCCTCCCGGGGAGCTGTTTTTT
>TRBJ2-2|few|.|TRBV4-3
CASSQEAGGRTGELFF
TGCGCCAGCAGCCAAGAAGCTGGGGGACGGACCGGGGAGCTGTTTTTT
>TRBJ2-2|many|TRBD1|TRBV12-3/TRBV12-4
CASSHTTGQNTGELFF
TGTGCCAGCAGTCACACGACAGGGCAGAACACCGGGGAGCTGTTTTTT
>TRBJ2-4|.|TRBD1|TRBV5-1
CASGRDRDTLAKNIQYF
TGCGCCAGTGGCCGGGACAGGGATACGCTAGCCAAAAACATTCAGTACTTC
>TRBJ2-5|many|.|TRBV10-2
CASRGLQETQYF
TGCGCCAGCAGGGGACTCCAAGAGACCCAGTACTTC
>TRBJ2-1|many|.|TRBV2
CASSDPGLNEQFF
TGTGCCAGCAGTGACCCGGGACTGAATGAGCAGTTCTTC
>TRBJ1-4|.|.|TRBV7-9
CASGPGPFNEKLFF
TGTGCCAGCGGTCCCGGGCCCTTTAATGAAAAACTGTTTTTT
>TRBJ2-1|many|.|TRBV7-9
CASSLAALSENEQFF
TGTGCCAGCAGCTTAGCAGCACTCAGCGAGAATGAGCAGTTCTTC
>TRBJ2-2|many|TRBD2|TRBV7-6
CASSLPASGSTGELFF
TGTGCCAGCAGCTTACCGGCCAGCGGGAGCACCGGGGAGCTGTTTTTT
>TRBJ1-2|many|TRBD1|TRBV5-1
CASSETGGIDGYTF
TGCGCCAGCAGCGAGACAGGGGGCATTGATGGCTACACCTTC
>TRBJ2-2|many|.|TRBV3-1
CASSQDEVAGELFF
TGTGCCAGCAGCCAAGATGAGGTGGCCGGGGAGCTGTTTTTT
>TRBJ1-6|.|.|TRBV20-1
CSANRQDSNSPLHF
TGCAGTGCTAACCGACAGGATAGTAATTCACCCCTCCACTTT
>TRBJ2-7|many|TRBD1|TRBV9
CASSSGTGAQYF
TGTGCCAGCAGCTCTGGGACAGGCGCGCAGTACTTC
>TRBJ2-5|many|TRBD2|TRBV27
CASSKLPTSGRKGPQETQYF
TGTGCCAGCAGCAAGCTCCCGACTAGCGGGAGGAAGGGACCCCAAGAGACCCAGTACTTC
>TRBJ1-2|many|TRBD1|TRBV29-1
CSVGTGGGYYGYTF
TGCAGCGTGGGAACAGGGGGGGGTTACTATGGCTACACCTTC
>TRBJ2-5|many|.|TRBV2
CASSVSVQETQYF
TGTGCCAGCAGTGTGAGCGTGCAAGAGACCCAGTACTTC
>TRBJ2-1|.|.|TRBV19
CASSIGGSPGAEQFF
TGTGCCAGTAGTATAGGAGGGAGCCCTGGGGCTGAGCAGTTCTTC
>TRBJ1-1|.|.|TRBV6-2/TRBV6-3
CASSYRMDTEAFF
TGTGCCAGCAGTTACCGGATGGACACTGAAGCTTTCTTT
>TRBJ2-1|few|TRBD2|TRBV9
CASSWGAGGDNEQFF
TGTGCCAGCAGCTGGGGAGCGGGAGGGGACAATGAGCAGTTCTTC
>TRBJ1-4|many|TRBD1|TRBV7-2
CASSILRGQGTNEKLFF
TGTGCCAGCAGCATATTACGGGGACAGGGGACTAATGAAAAACTGTTTTTT
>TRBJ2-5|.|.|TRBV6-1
CATLGGLQETQYF
TGTGCCACGCTCGGGGGACTCCAAGAGACCCAGTACTTC
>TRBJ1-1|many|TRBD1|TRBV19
CASSMTGVTEAFF
TGTGCCAGTAGTATGACAGGGGTCACTGAAGCTTTCTTT
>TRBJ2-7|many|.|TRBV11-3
CASSSSRGPEQYF
TGTGCCAGCAGCTCCAGCCGGGGACCCGAGCAGTACTTC
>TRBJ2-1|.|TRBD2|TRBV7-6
CASSATLAGGSEQFF
TGTGCCAGCAGCGCTACACTAGCGGGAGGGAGTGAGCAGTTCTTC
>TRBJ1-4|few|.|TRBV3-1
CASSLGWKLFF
TGTGCCAGCAGTCTGGGGTGGAAACTGTTTTTT
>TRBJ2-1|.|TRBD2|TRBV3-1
CASSLQSGRRHNEQFF
TGTGCCAGCAGCCTCCAAAGCGGGAGACGGCACAATGAGCAGTTCTTC
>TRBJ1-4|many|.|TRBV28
CASSQDTLVEKLFF
TGTGCCAGCAGTCAGGACACCCTAGTGGAAAAACTGTTTTTT